These 17 T cell receptor beta chains share one sample of origin, sequenced in a study of OX40 agonist ivuxolimab in advanced cancers. The method was immunoSEQ multiplex PCR; TCRdb's version includes in-frame clones alone and lacks a portion of them. The sample lists 70,000 to 80,000 clones; around 90% were seen once. Source: CD4+ or CD8+ T cells sorted from blood, taken in a trial of the OX40 agonist ivuxolimab. These TCRs come from an adult with an advanced solid tumor such as melanoma, head and neck, liver or kidney cancer.

CDR3: CASSYDMRRILYGYTF. DNA for the CDR3: TGTGCCAGCAGTTACGATATGAGGAGAATTCTCTATGGCTACACCTTC. The chain links TRBV6-5 to TRBJ1-2, with no clear D. Trimming pared 2 bases from V and 4 bases from J, leaving 17 bases between. This CDR3 comprises 16 residues. Germline V gene data show CDR1 as MNHEY and CDR2 as SVGAGI.

As regards this clone: Other DNA sequences in this sample translate to the same CDR3. The chain couples TRBV11-2 to TRBJ2-7; D gene ambiguous. V shed 5 bases and J shed 3 bases, with 5 bases lying between them. The germline gives CDR1 SGHAT, CDR2 FQNNGV. The CDR3 covers 11 residues. The CDR3 is CASSPLYEQYF. The CDR3 DNA reads TGTGCCAGCAGCCCCCTCTACGAGCAGTACTTC.

CDR3 sequence (DNA): TGTGCCAGCAGTAGGGACGGCGGAGTGAACACTGAAGCTTTCTTT. The encoded protein is CASSRDGGVNTEAFF. The chain uses TRBV6-1 and TRBJ1-1; D may be TRBD1 (5 bases). Trimming cost V 5 bases and J 0 bases, with 13 bases left between them. Germline CDR1 and CDR2: MNHNS and SASEGT. This CDR3 region has 15 residues.

This chain uses TRBV19 with TRBJ2-3, with D perhaps TRBD2 (6 bases). V gave up 3 bases and J gave up 5 bases, with 12 bases separating them. The CDR3 sequence is 14 residues long. CDR1 and CDR2 (germline): LNHDA, SQIVND (reference sequence). The CDR3 nucleotides read TGTGCCAGTAGTATCGGCCCCGGGGGAGATACGCAGTATTTT. Amino acids: CASSIGPGGDTQYF. Full variable domain (rest looked up from reference TRBV19 and TRBJ2-3): DGGITQSPKYLFRKEGQNVTLSCEQNLNHDAMYWYRQDPGQGLRLIYYSQIVNDFQKGDIAEGYSVSREKKESFPLTVTSAQKNPTAFYLCASSIGPGGDTQYFGPGTRLTVL.

V gene TRBV18 combines with J gene TRBJ2-6; no firm D call. The V end lost 3 bases, the J end lost 4 bases, and 13 bases lay between the germline ends. CDR3 length: 16 residues. CDR1 is KGHSH and CDR2 is LQKENI in the germline V gene. CDR3 sequence reads: CASSPRVELGANVLTF. CDR3 nucleotides: TGTGCCAGCTCACCTCGTGTGGAACTCGGGGCCAACGTCCTGACTTTC.

The gene calls are TRBV7-6 and TRBJ2-7, with TRBD2 matching over 9 bases. From germline, CDR1 is SGHVS and CDR2 FNYEAQ. The CDR3 covers 14 residues. V dropped 6 bases and J dropped 5; count of bases not matched to a gene: 8. The CDR3 loop reads CASSPSGILDEQYF. In DNA form, the CDR3 reads TGTGCCAGCAGTCCTAGCGGGATTCTGGACGAGCAGTACTTC.

CDR3 DNA sequence: TGTGCCAGCAGTGGAAGCGGAGCGTACAATGAGCAGTTCTTC. It translates to CASSGSGAYNEQFF. The chain has TRBV2 and TRBJ2-1; D is possibly TRBD2 (5 bases). The V end lost 4 bases, the J end lost 4 bases, and 11 bases lay between the germline ends. The germline CDR1 and CDR2 sequences are SNHLY and FYNNEI. The CDR3 sequence is 14 residues long.

The chain combines TRBV30 with TRBJ2-7; 9 nucleotides align to TRBD2. V lost 2 bases and J lost 0; bases outside the gene matches: 17. Germline values: CDR1 GTSNPN, CDR2 SVGIG (reference sequence). CDR3 length: 19 residues. The CDR3 loop reads CAWSSKGYGGRGPSYEQYF. In nucleotides, the CDR3 is TGTGCCTGGAGTTCGAAGGGGTATGGCGGGAGGGGCCCCTCCTACGAGCAGTACTTC.

The J gene is TRBJ2-1, the V gene TRBV2, with TRBD1 identical over 7 bases. Looked up from germline, CDR1 is SNHLY and CDR2 is FYNNEI. Trimming removed 7 bases from V and 1 base from J; junction bases left unmatched: 4. The CDR3 covers 14 residues. The CDR3 nucleotides read TGTGCCAGCAAACCGGGACAGTCCTACAATGAGCAGTTCTTC. Encoded protein: CASKPGQSYNEQFF.

V usage is TRBV5-1 and J usage is TRBJ1-1, with TRBD1 as a possible D gene (6 bases). From germline, CDR1 is SGHRS and CDR2 YFSETQ. V was shortened by 4 bases and J by 7 bases, with 17 bases between the two germline ends. This CDR3 contains 14 residues. The chain's CDR3 is CASSPGTPPFEAFF. Here the CDR3 DNA reads TGCGCCAGCAGCCCCGGGACACCCCCCTTTGAAGCTTTCTTT. Full variable domain (rest looked up from reference TRBV5-1 and TRBJ1-1): KAGVTQTPRYLIKTRGQQVTLSCSPISGHRSVSWYQQTPGQGLQFLFEYFSETQRNKGNFPGRFSGRQFSNSRSEMNVSTLELGDSALYLCASSPGTPPFEAFFGQGTRLTVV.

The CDR3, as DNA: TGTGCCAGCAGCTTGGGTCCCGCTCAGGGCCAGGAGACCCAGTACTTC. Translating gives CASSLGPAQGQETQYF. This chain connects TRBV5-4 to TRBJ2-5; TRBD1 might be the D (5 bases). Germline CDR1 is SGHNT and CDR2 is YYREEE (reference sequence). The CDR3 loop spans 16 amino acids. V was shortened by 0 bases and J by 5 bases, with 17 bases between the two germline ends.

The chain couples TRBV28 to TRBJ1-4, with D perhaps TRBD1 (5 bases). Trimming took off 2 bases at V and 8 bases at J, with 9 bases between the two ends. Germline V CDR1 and CDR2: MDHEN, SYDVKM. This CDR3 is 13 amino acids long. CDR3 bases: TGTGCCAGCAGTTTAGGGGGTCGGGAAAAACTGTTTTTT. Protein product: CASSLGGREKLFF.

The chain uses TRBV10-3 and TRBJ1-2; D possibly corresponds to TRBD1 (6 bases). Germline V gives CDR1 ENHRY, CDR2 SYGVKD. This CDR3 spans 12 amino acids. V gave up 6 bases and J gave up 8 bases, with 13 bases separating them. In DNA, the CDR3 is TGTGCCATCAGCGTCGACAGGAACGGCTACACCTTC. Translating gives CAISVDRNGYTF.

The V gene is TRBV10-3, the J gene TRBJ1-4; 7 positions match TRBD1. Germline trimming cut 3 bases from V and 4 bases from J; bases unmatched to any gene: 8. CDR3 length: 16 residues. Germline CDR1 is ENHRY and CDR2 is SYGVKD. Here the CDR3 reads CAISDSRQGFNEKLFF. CDR3 nucleotide sequence: TGTGCCATCAGTGATTCGCGACAGGGATTTAATGAAAAACTGTTTTTT.

The chain couples TRBV29-1 to TRBJ2-1; TRBD2 matches 7 bases. The V gene's germline CDR1 is SQVTM and CDR2 ANQGSEA. Trimming took 5 bases from V and 4 from J; bases not matched to a gene: 8. CDR3 length: 14 residues. In nucleotides, the CDR3 is TGCAGCGTTCGGGACCGGGGGGAATACAATGAGCAGTTCTTC. Encoded protein: CSVRDRGEYNEQFF.

V usage is TRBV2 and J usage is TRBJ2-7; D unresolved. In germline, CDR1 is SNHLY, CDR2 FYNNEI. The CDR3 sequence is 14 residues long. The V end lost 4 bases, the J end lost 6 bases, and 16 bases lay between the germline ends. In DNA, the CDR3 is TGTGCCAGCAGTGGTCTTGGCGTTACTGGCGAGCAGTACTTC. It is translated as CASSGLGVTGEQYF.

The V and J genes are TRBV5-1 and TRBJ1-4, with D maybe TRBD1 (6 bases). The ends were cut back, 1 base at V and 10 bases at J, with 17 bases in the middle. There are 15 residues in the CDR3. Germline CDR1 is SGHRS and CDR2 is YFSETQ. The CDR3 reads CASSLSSAGDGKLFF. CDR3 DNA sequence: TGCGCCAGCAGCTTGAGCTCGGCAGGGGACGGAAAACTGTTTTTT.